A single sample is the source of the 30 T cell receptor beta chains below, sequenced in a study of T cell responses to AZD1222 COVID-19 vaccine. Only in-frame clones appear in the TCRdb table, and some are missing; sequencing was by immunoSEQ multiplex PCR. The repertoire includes 150,000 or so clones, around 89% of them detected once, and approximately 5.1% sits in the top ten. The material was peripheral blood, obtained on day 0 of AZD1222 vaccination. Receptors originate from an adult in good health.

CDR3 sequence (DNA): TGTGCCAGCAATGGGGGCTCCGCACCCTACGAGCAGTACTTC. Protein sequence: CASNGGSAPYEQYF. The rearrangement uses TRBV2 and TRBJ2-7, with D maybe TRBD1 (6 bases). The V and J ends lost 7 bases and 2 bases respectively, with 15 bases between them. The CDR3 extends over 14 amino acids. The V gene's germline CDR1 is SNHLY and CDR2 FYNNEI.

CDR3 amino acids: CASSTGQKHEQYF. In nucleotides, the CDR3 is TGCGCCAGCAGCACCGGACAGAAACACGAGCAGTACTTC. This chain connects TRBV5-1 to TRBJ2-7, with D maybe TRBD1 (6 bases). Between the trimmed V and J ends, which lost 4 bases and 5 bases, there was a span of 13 bases. The germline CDR1 and CDR2 sequences are SGHRS and YFSETQ. The CDR3 runs to 13 residues.

This clone occurred once. The gene calls are TRBV2 and TRBJ2-7; D might be TRBD2 (6 bases). CDR3 length equals 11 residues. Germline V lookup: CDR1 SNHLY, CDR2 FYNNEI. Trimming took off 8 bases at V and 5 bases at J, with 10 bases between the two ends. CDR3 in amino acids: CASGRRNEQYF. The CDR3 DNA reads TGTGCCAGCGGGAGGAGGAACGAGCAGTACTTC.

The CDR3, as DNA: TGCGCCAGCTCGGTCAGACCAGACAATGAGCAGTTCTTC. Translated: CASSVRPDNEQFF. The V and J genes are TRBV5-1 and TRBJ2-1; D gene unclear. The CDR3 has 13 residues. The V end was cut by 7 bases, the J end by 5 bases, with 13 bases between. Germline V CDR1 and CDR2: SGHRS, YFSETQ.

The gene calls are TRBV28 and TRBJ2-5, with D tentatively TRBD2 (5 bases). CDR1 is MDHEN and CDR2 is SYDVKM in the germline V gene. CDR3 length: 13 residues. V lost 10 bases and J lost 5, with 17 bases in between. CDR3 coding DNA: TGTGCCACCCTAAGGGCTGGGAGCGAGACCCAGTACTTC. This codes for CATLRAGSETQYF.

The chain is built from TRBV30 and TRBJ1-5; no reliable D call. V lost 5 bases and J 3 bases, leaving 11 bases between the germline ends. The germline CDR1 and CDR2 sequences are GTSNPN and SVGIG (reference sequence). The CDR3 totals 13 residues. For the CDR3, the DNA is TGTGCCTGGGGGAACCGAGACAATCAGCCCCAGCATTTT. Translating it yields CAWGNRDNQPQHF.

This chain connects TRBV5-1 to TRBJ2-7; 9 bases agree with TRBD1. V lost 3 bases and J lost 3; bases outside the gene matches: 1. The CDR3 consists of 13 residues. Germline loops: CDR1 SGHRS, CDR2 YFSETQ. The CDR3 DNA is TGCGCCAGCAGCTCGGGACAGGGCTACGAGCAGTACTTC. Translation gives CASSSGQGYEQYF.

This chain uses TRBV11-2 with TRBJ2-7; D might be TRBD1 or TRBD2, each matching 6 bases. This CDR3 is built from 13 residues. V lost 5 bases to trimming and J lost 9 bases, with 17 bases between them. CDR1 and CDR2 from the germline V gene are SGHAT and FQNNGV. CDR3 DNA: TGTGCCAGCAGCGCCAGTACCGGGGGCGGGCAGTACTTC. Protein: CASSASTGGGQYF.

The chain carries TRBV5-6 and TRBJ1-6; 8 bases line up with TRBD1. Germline CDR1 reads SGHDT; CDR2 reads YYEEEE. This CDR3 is built from 19 residues. J was trimmed by 0 bases and V by 2 bases; bases with no gene match: 10. The CDR3 region is CASSFSLRQGSSYNSPLHF. CDR3 bases: TGTGCCAGCAGCTTCTCCCTTCGACAGGGGAGCTCCTATAATTCACCCCTCCACTTT. Variable domain in full (rest from reference TRBV5-6 and TRBJ1-6): DAGVTQSPTHLIKTRGQQVTLRCSPKSGHDTVSWYQQALGQGPQFIFQYYEEEERQRGNFPDRFSGHQFPNYSSELNVNALLLGDSALYLCASSFSLRQGSSYNSPLHFGNGTRLTVT.

The chain is built from TRBV10-3 and TRBJ1-6; D unclear. Looked up from germline, CDR1 is ENHRY and CDR2 is SYGVKD. The CDR3 has 13 amino acids. V was cut by 9 bases and J by 6 bases, with 12 bases left in between. CDR3 sequence reads: CAIGDGPNSPLHF. The DNA for the CDR3 is TGTGCCATAGGCGACGGGCCTAATTCACCCCTCCACTTT.

This rearrangement joins TRBV29-1 to TRBJ2-7; TRBD2 agrees at 7 bases. This CDR3 contains 14 residues. The ends lost 6 bases at V and 3 bases at J; junction bases unmatched: 11. Germline-derived CDR1 and CDR2 are SQVTM and ANQGSEA. The CDR3 reads CSVGSISGYYEQYF. The CDR3, as DNA: TGCAGCGTGGGGTCGATTAGCGGGTACTACGAGCAGTACTTC.

The chain recombines TRBV7-2 with TRBJ1-1, with D possibly TRBD1 on 5 matching bases. The CDR3 is 14 residues long. The V gene lost 0 bases and the J gene lost 3 bases, with 8 bases spanning the gap. CDR1 and CDR2 (germline): SGHTA, FQGNSA. Here the CDR3 reads CASSLAGEDTEAFF. CDR3 sequence (DNA): TGTGCCAGCAGCTTAGCAGGGGAGGACACTGAAGCTTTCTTT.

The chain is built from TRBV19 and TRBJ1-1, with D maybe TRBD1 (6 bases). This CDR3 has 15 amino acids. The germline gives CDR1 LNHDA, CDR2 SQIVND (reference sequence). Trimming removed 10 bases at V and 1 base at J, with 19 bases between. CDR3 protein: CATHSLETGNTEAFF. The CDR3 DNA is TGTGCCACCCACTCCCTAGAGACAGGGAACACTGAAGCTTTCTTT.

The chain links TRBV6-2 or TRBV6-3 to TRBJ2-7; D is ambiguous. V dropped 5 bases and J dropped 0 bases, with 11 bases sitting between them. The length of the CDR3 is 14 residues. Germline V lookup: CDR1 MNHEY, CDR2 SVGEGT. The CDR3 DNA sequence: TGTGCCAGCAGTCCGAATATACTCTCCTACGAGCAGTACTTC. Translated, it gives CASSPNILSYEQYF.

The chain employs TRBV11-2 and TRBJ1-6; maybe TRBD1 (5 bases). CDR1 and CDR2 from the germline V gene are SGHAT and FQNNGV. V dropped 2 bases and J dropped 8 bases, with 13 bases sitting between them. The CDR3 loop spans 15 amino acids. The CDR3 region is CASSLSGRTDSPLHF. The CDR3 nucleotides read TGTGCCAGCAGCTTATCAGGGAGAACTGATTCACCCCTCCACTTT.

V gene TRBV28 combines with J gene TRBJ2-7, with TRBD1 matching over 11 bases. Germline CDR1 reads MDHEN; CDR2 reads SYDVKM. Germline trimming cut 7 bases from V and 4 bases from J; bases unmatched to any gene: 9. The length of the CDR3 is 15 residues. The CDR3 region is CASIKSGTGGYEQYF. Written as DNA, the CDR3 is TGTGCCAGCATCAAATCCGGGACAGGGGGTTACGAGCAGTACTTC.

V usage is TRBV4-3 and J usage is TRBJ2-7, with 15 bases that match TRBD2. V was clipped by 0 bases and J by 4 bases; unmatched bases: 10. The germline V gene encodes CDR1 LGHNA and CDR2 YSLEER. The CDR3 has 19 residues. The CDR3 coding sequence is TGCGCCAGCAGCCAAGAGGGGAGGACTAGCGGGAGGGCCAGGTACGAGCAGTACTTC. Translating gives CASSQEGRTSGRARYEQYF.

This clone was seen only once. This rearrangement joins TRBV28 to TRBJ1-4, with a tentative D call TRBD1 (6 bases). Per the germline V gene, CDR1 is MDHEN and CDR2 is SYDVKM. The CDR3 is 14 residues long. Trimming removed 5 bases from V and 7 bases from J, with 14 bases in between. The CDR3 coding sequence is TGTGCCAGCAGTGTACAGGGTGTAAGTGAAAAACTGTTTTTT. It encodes CASSVQGVSEKLFF.

The chain combines TRBV19 with TRBJ1-3; no firm D call. V lost 3 bases and J 4 bases, leaving 10 bases between the germline ends. This CDR3 is built from 14 residues. The V gene's germline CDR1 is LNHDA and CDR2 SQIVND (reference sequence). CDR3 in amino acids: CASSIRGSGNTIYF. CDR3 sequence (DNA): TGTGCCAGTAGTATTCGGGGTTCGGGAAACACCATATATTTT.

In this sample, this clone turned up once. The V call is TRBV6-2 or TRBV6-3, the J call TRBJ1-5; D remains unclear. CDR3 size: 13 residues. Per germline, CDR1 MNHEY and CDR2 SVGEGT. The V gene lost 6 bases and the J gene lost 4 bases, with 10 bases spanning the gap. The CDR3 protein is CASSPHQNQPQHF. The CDR3 DNA reads as TGTGCCAGCAGCCCCCACCAAAATCAGCCCCAGCATTTT.

V and J are TRBV5-1 and TRBJ2-5, with 10 bases aligning to TRBD2. The CDR3 runs 15 residues. The V segment lost 6 bases and the J segment 4 bases; nucleotides outside the gene matches: 9. Per the germline V gene, CDR1 is SGHRS and CDR2 is YFSETQ. The CDR3 coding sequence is TGCGCCAGCACCCGGCTAGCGGGAGTGGGAGAGACCCAGTACTTC. Amino acids: CASTRLAGVGETQYF.

The gene calls are TRBV4-2 and TRBJ2-5; D unclear. Germline lookup yields CDR1 LGHNA and CDR2 YNFKEQ. The ends were cut back, 0 bases at V and 4 bases at J, with 3 bases in the middle. The length of the CDR3 is 12 residues. This CDR3 reads CASSQERETQYF. CDR3 DNA: TGTGCCAGCAGCCAAGAAAGAGAGACCCAGTACTTC.

This clone was observed a single time. The chain has TRBV7-2 and TRBJ1-1, with D uncertain. V lost 3 bases and J 0 bases, leaving 8 bases between the germline ends. CDR1 and CDR2 (germline): SGHTA, FQGNSA. CDR3 size: 14 residues. In DNA, the CDR3 is TGTGCCAGCAGCTTTTCAGTTATGAACACTGAAGCTTTCTTT. It is translated as CASSFSVMNTEAFF.

This sequence joins TRBV5-1 and TRBJ2-6, with D unresolved. Trimming took off 0 bases at V and 0 bases at J, with 7 bases between the two ends. The CDR3 is 16 amino acids. Germline lookup yields CDR1 SGHRS and CDR2 YFSETQ. CDR3 amino acids: CASSLEGSSGANVLTF. The CDR3 DNA sequence: TGCGCCAGCAGCTTGGAGGGTAGCTCTGGGGCCAACGTCCTGACTTTC.

The chain is built from TRBV11-2 and TRBJ2-3; 9 bases map to TRBD2. Losses at the gene ends were 1 base for V and 7 bases for J; bases not matched to a gene: 3. Germline V gives CDR1 SGHAT, CDR2 FQNNGV. This CDR3 is built from 14 residues. This CDR3 reads CASSLVAGANTQYF. DNA of the CDR3: TGTGCCAGCAGCTTAGTAGCGGGAGCGAATACGCAGTATTTT.

J is TRBJ1-1 and V is TRBV28; perhaps TRBD1 as D (5 bases). Germline loops: CDR1 MDHEN, CDR2 SYDVKM. The V gene lost 9 bases and the J gene lost 1 base, with 12 bases spanning the gap. The CDR3 length is 13 residues. DNA of the CDR3: TGTGCCAGTCGTCTGGGGGAGAACACTGAAGCTTTCTTT. Residues: CASRLGENTEAFF.

This chain joins TRBV12-3 or TRBV12-4 and TRBJ1-5; D is undetermined. CDR3 length: 13 residues. Trimming cost V 6 bases and J 0 bases, with 6 bases left between them. CDR3 region: CASSPYSNQPQHF. The CDR3 bases are TGTGCCAGCAGCCCATATAGCAATCAGCCCCAGCATTTT.

This chain uses TRBV4-2 with TRBJ1-4; D may be TRBD1 (6 bases). V was trimmed by 4 bases and J by 8 bases, leaving 17 bases between them. Germline CDR1 LGHNA, CDR2 YNFKEQ. The CDR3 runs 15 residues. The CDR3 coding sequence is TGTGCCAGCAGCCCATCAGGGGTCGAGCGGGAAAAACTGTTTTTT. Translating gives CASSPSGVEREKLFF.

This clone came up once. The rearrangement links TRBV4-3 to TRBJ2-1; maybe TRBD1 (6 bases). Trimming took 1 base from V and 12 from J, leaving 16 bases between them. This CDR3 has 14 amino acids. Germline V gene data show CDR1 as LGHNA and CDR2 as YSLEER. CDR3: CASSQVQGALVQFF. The DNA of the CDR3 is TGCGCCAGCAGCCAAGTACAGGGCGCGTTGGTGCAGTTCTTC.

The rearrangement joins TRBV27 to TRBJ2-7, with a possible D match to TRBD1 (6 bases). V dropped 2 bases and J dropped 3 bases, with 8 bases sitting between them. The CDR3 runs to 13 residues. Germline V CDR1 and CDR2: MNHEY, SMNVEV (reference sequence). Here the CDR3 DNA reads TGTGCCAGCAGTTTAAGGACAGACTACGAGCAGTACTTC. It codes for CASSLRTDYEQYF.